The clone carrying this TCR beta chain was observed a handful of times. These data come from a study of blood T cell repertoires in COVID-19. The overall study: Acute and convalescent COVID-19 samples came from the United States, Italy and Spain. The analysed material was cDNA or gDNA that came from T cells, B-cell-depleted T cells, or PBMCs.

Per the authors' pipeline: Amplification of reference gene primers provided the estimated nucleated cell counts. The method was immunoSEQ multiplex PCR; TCRdb's version includes in-frame clones alone and lacks a portion of them. V and J calls and clone size follow that table, whereas D and trimming were derived from the DNA. The sample consists of fewer than 300,000 clones, approximately 82% of them appearing once. V lost 2 bases, J lost 2 bases, and 21 bases lay in between. The CDR3 totals 18 residues. Germline V gives CDR1 MNHEY, CDR2 SMNVEV (reference sequence). The chain is built from TRBV27 and TRBJ2-5; a weak D match, TRBD1 (6 bases). This receptor was identified in a woman aged 18 to 35 with acute or convalescent COVID-19. Sequenced sample: peripheral blood. This CDR3 reads CASSLPTPRDMGQETQYF. CDR3 nucleotides: TGTGCCAGCAGTTTACCCACTCCCCGGGACATGGGACAAGAGACCCAGTACTTC.